This TCR beta chain was identified in a study of blood T cell repertoires in COVID-19. About the study: Sources were T cells, B-cell-depleted T cells, or PBMCs; the material itself was cDNA or gDNA.

Original analysis: Amplifying reference gene primers gave estimates of nucleated cell counts. The repertoire was sequenced with immunoSEQ multiplex PCR; TCRdb's copy has only in-frame clones and lacks some. Clone size and the V and J calls come from that table; the DNA yielded D and trimming. This sample has roughly 100,000 clones, with roughly 82% found just once. Sequences were obtained from peripheral blood. This sequence was found in a human donor in a cohort sampled during active COVID-19.

The CDR3 loop reads CASSFDRGDYGYTF. For the CDR3, the DNA is TGTGCCAGCAGTTTCGACAGGGGGGATTATGGCTACACCTTC. The chain joins TRBV2 to TRBJ1-2; 9 nucleotides line up with TRBD1. Germline CDR1 reads SNHLY; CDR2 reads FYNNEI. There are 14 residues in the CDR3. V dropped 5 bases and J dropped 5; count of bases not matched to a gene: 6.